This TCR beta chain was captured by sequencing in a study of T cell repertoires in cytomegalovirus infection. Background on the study: From public TCR beta signatures came an indication of both CMV infection and matching HLA type.

V was trimmed by 4 bases and J by 3 bases, leaving 9 bases between them. The CDR3 is 13 residues long. The germline CDR1 and CDR2 sequences are SNHLY and FYNNEI. The sample holds many counts of this clonotype. Using its own MiXCR run on the reads, TCRdb lists one record per CDR3 protein. The table lists 150,000 to 200,000 distinct CDR3 sequences, roughly 14% of them singletons. This clonotype was obtained from a human donor in good health (CMV status not recorded). Some clones in this sample may be carry-over from other donors' samples. The specimen was PBMCs. This chain uses TRBV2 with TRBJ1-2; D remains unclear. The DNA for the CDR3 is TGTGCCAGCAGTGGCGGGTACGACTATGGCTACACCTTC. Its translation is CASSGGYDYGYTF.